A selection of T cell receptor beta chains follows, all from one sample in a study of blood T cell repertoires in COVID-19. Assay: immunoSEQ multiplex PCR; the TCRdb copy retains only in-frame clones and omits some. The sample has 84,000 or so clones, 75% to 85% seen once. The specimen was peripheral blood. The receptors derive from a human donor in a cohort sampled during active COVID-19. The CDR3 runs from the conserved cysteine through the conserved F or W.

v_gene,j_gene,CDR3aa
TRBV28,TRBJ2-3,CASSPLLPRGTDTQYF
TRBV7-3,TRBJ2-5,CASSQTSPETQYF
TRBV10-2,TRBJ1-5,CASSEAKLNQPQHF
TRBV5-1,TRBJ1-4,CASSLAMAPGEKLFF
TRBV28,TRBJ2-2,CASSVETVNTGELFF
TRBV6-5,TRBJ2-6,CASAGGWANVLTF
TRBV19,TRBJ1-2,CASSIRQGAYGYTF
TRBV6-5,TRBJ1-5,CASSLKQGQPQHF
TRBV10-3,TRBJ1-5,CAISGMGLTANQPQHF
TRBV7-6,TRBJ2-1,CASSTSLAKQFF
TRBV5-1,TRBJ2-2,CASSGQAPPGELFF
TRBV11-2,TRBJ1-1,CASSGYRDTEAFF
TRBV27,TRBJ2-3,CASSAPAGGTDTQYF
TRBV5-1,TRBJ2-7,CASSLPGQGANEQYF
TRBV12-3/TRBV12-4,TRBJ2-1,CASSFRYNEQFF
TRBV7-2,TRBJ2-1,CASSAYPRRGIYNEQFF
TRBV15,TRBJ1-5,CATSSDGTVFQPQHF
TRBV20-1,TRBJ2-3,CSASYRYGLAGKDTQYF
TRBV7-9,TRBJ1-4,CASSAEDRGRQEKLFF
TRBV9,TRBJ2-7,CASSASDDSGGLYEQYF
TRBV6-5,TRBJ1-2,CASSIQGEYGYTF
TRBV6-6,TRBJ2-7,CAVRREGASEQYF
TRBV30,TRBJ1-5,CAWSRNNLAGRNQPQHF
TRBV30,TRBJ2-5,CAWKVYGETQYF
TRBV7-2,TRBJ1-2,CASSLALTQAANYGYTF
TRBV4-3,TRBJ2-5,CASSPTDSQETQYF
TRBV15,TRBJ1-4,CATSRGQGRGSEKLFF
TRBV27,TRBJ2-5,CASSYSRGTRGQETQYF
TRBV7-2,TRBJ1-2,CASTRNYGYTF
TRBV7-3,TRBJ2-1,CASSTGTGWDEQFF
TRBV29-1,TRBJ2-1,CSVGRGNEQFF
TRBV7-3,TRBJ1-1,CASSLTAAGGSTEAFF
TRBV5-1,TRBJ2-2,CASSLQGMADTGELFF
TRBV28,TRBJ2-7,CASSLMQVRTYEQYF
TRBV7-3,TRBJ2-2,CASRRQGRTGELFF
TRBV19,TRBJ2-5,CASSTLGTTGETQYF
TRBV7-3,TRBJ1-1,CASSLTQGASEAFF
TRBV5-1,TRBJ2-1,CASSSRTSGGTNNEQFF
TRBV11-2,TRBJ2-7,CASRFQGSTYEQYF
TRBV9,TRBJ2-2,CASSTHPGTENTGELFF
TRBV7-9,TRBJ1-5,CASSLAGDTSTTQHF
TRBV2,TRBJ1-2,CASSSRQGVANYGYTF
TRBV5-1,TRBJ2-7,CASSLIGTGPLEQYF
TRBV18,TRBJ1-6,CASNSQGLNSPLHF
TRBV7-2,TRBJ2-4,CASSPAGATGNAKNIQYF